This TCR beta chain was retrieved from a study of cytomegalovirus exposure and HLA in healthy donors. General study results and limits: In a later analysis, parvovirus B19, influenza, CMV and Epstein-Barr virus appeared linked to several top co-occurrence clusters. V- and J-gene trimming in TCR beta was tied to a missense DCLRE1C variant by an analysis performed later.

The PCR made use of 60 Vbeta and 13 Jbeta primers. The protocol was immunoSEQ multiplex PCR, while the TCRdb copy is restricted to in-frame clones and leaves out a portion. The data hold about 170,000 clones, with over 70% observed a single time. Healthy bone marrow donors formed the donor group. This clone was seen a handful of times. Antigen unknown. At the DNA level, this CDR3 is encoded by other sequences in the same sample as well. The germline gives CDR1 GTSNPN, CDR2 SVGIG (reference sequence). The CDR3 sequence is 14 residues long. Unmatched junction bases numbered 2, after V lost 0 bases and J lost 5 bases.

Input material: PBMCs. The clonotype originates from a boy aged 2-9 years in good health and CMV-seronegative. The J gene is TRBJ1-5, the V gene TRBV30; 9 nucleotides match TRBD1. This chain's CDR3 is CAWSVGTGYQPQHF. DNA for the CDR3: TGTGCCTGGAGTGTGGGGACAGGGTATCAGCCCCAGCATTTT.